The T cell receptor beta chain under discussion was sequenced for a study of Graves' ophthalmopathy and Graves' hyperthyroidism (dated by TCRdb to the late 2010s). About the full investigation: Peripheral blood was collected at initial diagnosis, prior to any treatment. The approximately 97 discovery patients were randomly divided into training and test sets at a 7:3 ratio. To explore V-J signatures that distinguish ophthalmopathy from hyperthyroidism, a discovery set of more than 90 patients was enrolled, made up of around 44 with ophthalmopathy and 55 to 65 with stable hyperthyroidism. An independent validation cohort was composed of approximately 18 hyperthyroidism patients and approximately 15 patients who later progressed from hyperthyroidism to ophthalmopathy. TCR beta repertoire signatures were used to distinguish Graves' ophthalmopathy from Graves' hyperthyroidism and to predict progression to ophthalmopathy. In total, 135 blood samples were TCR-sequenced: around 42 ophthalmopathy, some 75 hyperthyroidism and 17 hyperthyroidism-to-ophthalmopathy patients. T-cell repertoires of thyroid tissue and blood were compared in more than five hyperthyroidism patients. Following sample collection, hyperthyroidism patients were given methimazole at a starting dose of 30 mg daily, and ophthalmopathy patients were given high-dose intravenous methylprednisolone.

Taken from the germline V gene, the CDR1 and CDR2 loops are LGHNT and FRNRAP. The germline ends are 18 bases apart after V is trimmed by 6 bases and J by 7 bases. The CDR3 spans 14 residues, from the cysteine through the phenylalanine. Solely the CDR3 DNA is kept, with 42 bases framed from the first base. The investigation overall reported the following: Most expanded thyroid clonotypes with a frequency above 0.001 also appeared in blood, which suggests that blood repertoires may reflect the immune response in the thyroid. The 13-signature model separated ophthalmopathy from stable hyperthyroidism with around 90% sensitivity and about 84% specificity in cross-validation, and 80%/75% in the test set. In validation, the model predicted ophthalmopathy progression with more than 70% sensitivity and less than 80% specificity; eleven to twelve predicted patients were CT-confirmed with GO in a median of approximately 6.5 months. No statistical method was used to set the sample size in advance, and the investigators knew which group each participant was assigned to.

TCR beta CDR3 regions were amplified from RNA transcripts for repertoire sequencing. The first round of RT-PCR was done with HTBI primers and the Qiagen OneStep RT-PCR kit, and was followed by a second round of multiplex PCR, then size selection and purification. Sequencing of the libraries was carried out on an Illumina HiSeq2000 in paired-end mode with 100 bp reads. The authors' analysis ran thus. SOAPnuke was used to process the reads, removing any read that contained adapters or uncalled bases, had a mean Phred below 15, or lacked an exact match to the constant primer or identifier. COPE v1.2.5 was used to merge the high-quality paired reads. Each unique nucleotide sequence was treated as a clonotype, and MiTCR v1.1 was used to align the clonotypes to the IMGT TRB V, D and J references. The analysis was limited to V-J combinations with a frequency above 0.0001, which together covered just over 98% of the repertoires. A TCR clonal expansion and chaos score per V-J combination was defined as the ratio of F50 clonal expansion to chaos observed in the TCRdist matrix. Welch's t-statistics and random forest were used to reduce features to about 13 V-J combinations, which were fed into a naive Bayes classifier. Thyroid-blood repertoire similarity was quantified with the Morisita-Horn index. The public reads were quality trimmed at Q25 with fastp and then assembled into clones with MiXCR by TCRdb, keeping productive beta chains. One record per CDR3 amino acid sequence lists the most common genes and DNA. The V and J calls follow TCRdb's processing rather than the paper's. For this sample the table gives hundreds of thousands of distinct CDR3 sequences, of which roughly 15% were detected only once. In total, the top ten clones hold approximately 7% of the sample.

Hyperthyroidism was defined as stable when no progression to ophthalmopathy occurred within 18 months of follow-up. The hyperthyroidism patients were 18 to 65 years old and newly diagnosed, with a disease duration of less than 2 months. Patients with other autoimmune diseases, uncontrolled infections, pregnancy or lactation were excluded. Clinical symptoms, serum thyroxine, TRAb, thyroid ultrasound and orbital computed tomography formed the basis of the diagnosis. Ficoll-Paque density gradient centrifugation was used to isolate PBMCs from 8 to 10 ml of fresh peripheral blood. Trizol reagent was used to extract the total RNA, and its quality was then checked on an Agilent 2100 Bioanalyzer. This clonotype has a count of ten or more. Its target antigen remains unknown. The input lacks base qualities; no much larger clone sits a single base away.

Sample: peripheral blood. The sequence was collected from a woman aged 18-29 years with stable Graves' hyperthyroidism. Donor details come from another sample of the same person, matched by shared clones. The rearrangement joined TRBV12-5 to TRBJ1-2; the D gene assignment is ambiguous. The DNA is as follows: TGTGCTAGTGGCGGACTACAGAGAGGTCTTGGCTACACCTTC. This gives the protein CASGGLQRGLGYTF.